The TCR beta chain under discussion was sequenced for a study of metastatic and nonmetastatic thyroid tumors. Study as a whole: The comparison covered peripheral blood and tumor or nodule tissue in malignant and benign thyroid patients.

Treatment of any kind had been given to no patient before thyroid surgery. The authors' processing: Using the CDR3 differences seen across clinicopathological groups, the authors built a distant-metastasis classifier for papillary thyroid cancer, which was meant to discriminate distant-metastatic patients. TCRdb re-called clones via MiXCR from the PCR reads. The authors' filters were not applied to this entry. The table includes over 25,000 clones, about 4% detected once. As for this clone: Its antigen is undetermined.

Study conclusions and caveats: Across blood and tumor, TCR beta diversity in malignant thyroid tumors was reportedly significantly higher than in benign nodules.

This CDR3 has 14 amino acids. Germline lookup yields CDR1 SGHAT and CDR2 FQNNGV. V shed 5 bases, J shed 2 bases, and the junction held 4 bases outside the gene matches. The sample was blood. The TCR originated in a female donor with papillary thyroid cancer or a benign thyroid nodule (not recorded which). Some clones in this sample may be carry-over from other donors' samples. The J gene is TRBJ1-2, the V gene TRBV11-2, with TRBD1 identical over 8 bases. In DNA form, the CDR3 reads TGTGCCAGCAGCCCCCAGGGGGCGAACTATGGCTACACCTTC. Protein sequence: CASSPQGANYGYTF.